Listed below are T cell receptor beta chains from one sample, sequenced in a study of blood T cell repertoires in COVID-19. TCRdb's table, derived via immunoSEQ multiplex PCR, lists solely in-frame clones and lacks some. This repertoire shows 66,000 or so clones, around 77% found once; its top ten account for about 9.8%. The specimen was peripheral blood. The receptors originated from a human donor in a cohort sampled during active COVID-19. Both conserved end residues are part of each CDR3. Fields, in order: J gene, clone size, D gene, V gene, CDR3 DNA, CDR3 protein. The D gene is left open where the match is weak. Expanded clones get a size class; other rows say once, few or many, or leave the size out.

j_gene: TRBJ1-5
abundance: NA
d_gene: NA
v_gene: TRBV30
CDR3nt: TGTGCCTGGAGTGTATCGGGGGGGTATCAGCCCCAGCATTTT
CDR3aa: CAWSVSGGYQPQHF

j_gene: TRBJ1-5
abundance: NA
d_gene: TRBD1
v_gene: TRBV20-1
CDR3nt: TGCAGTGCTAGTCCCGGACAGGGGCCCAGCAATCAGCCCCAGCATTTT
CDR3aa: CSASPGQGPSNQPQHF

j_gene: TRBJ2-5
abundance: NA
d_gene: NA
v_gene: TRBV24-1
CDR3nt: TGTGCCACCAGTGATCCCAGGCGTCAAGAGACCCAGTACTTC
CDR3aa: CATSDPRRQETQYF

j_gene: TRBJ2-5
abundance: NA
d_gene: TRBD2
v_gene: TRBV6-2/TRBV6-3
CDR3nt: TGTGCCAGCAGTTCCACCAAGGCTAGCGGGCAAGAGACCCAGTACTTC
CDR3aa: CASSSTKASGQETQYF

j_gene: TRBJ1-6
abundance: NA
d_gene: NA
v_gene: TRBV9
CDR3nt: TGTGCCAGCAGCGTAGCCGGGGATGGCTATAATTCACCCCTCCACTTT
CDR3aa: CASSVAGDGYNSPLHF

j_gene: TRBJ2-7
abundance: few
d_gene: NA
v_gene: TRBV18
CDR3nt: TGTGCCAGCTCAGGGGTTGGACAAGGCGAGCAGTACTTC
CDR3aa: CASSGVGQGEQYF

j_gene: TRBJ1-1
abundance: NA
d_gene: NA
v_gene: TRBV6-1
CDR3nt: TGTGCCAGCAGTGAATCCGGGACACCCTTGGCTTTCTTT
CDR3aa: CASSESGTPLAFF

j_gene: TRBJ2-3
abundance: NA
d_gene: NA
v_gene: TRBV5-5
CDR3nt: TGTGCCAGCAGCTTCGGGAACACAGATACGCAGTATTTT
CDR3aa: CASSFGNTDTQYF

j_gene: TRBJ2-2
abundance: few
d_gene: TRBD2
v_gene: TRBV4-3
CDR3nt: TGCGCCAGCAGCCAAGGTAGCGGGAGCGCCGGGGAGCTGTTTTTT
CDR3aa: CASSQGSGSAGELFF

j_gene: TRBJ2-7
abundance: NA
d_gene: TRBD1
v_gene: TRBV5-6
CDR3nt: TGTGCCAGCAGCTCCGGGACAGGGGCCTACGAGCAGTACTTC
CDR3aa: CASSSGTGAYEQYF

j_gene: TRBJ2-5
abundance: once
d_gene: NA
v_gene: TRBV24-1
CDR3nt: TGTGCCACCAGTGAGACCGGACACCTCCAAGAGACCCAGTACTTC
CDR3aa: CATSETGHLQETQYF

j_gene: TRBJ1-5
abundance: few
d_gene: TRBD1
v_gene: TRBV11-2
CDR3nt: TGTGCCAGCAGCAATAAACAGGGGGCGGGAAGGAGCAATCAGCCCCAGCATTTT
CDR3aa: CASSNKQGAGRSNQPQHF

j_gene: TRBJ1-2
abundance: NA
d_gene: TRBD1
v_gene: TRBV11-3
CDR3nt: TGTGCCAGCAGCTTAGGACAGGGGCATGGCTACACCTTC
CDR3aa: CASSLGQGHGYTF

j_gene: TRBJ2-7
abundance: NA
d_gene: NA
v_gene: TRBV6-2/TRBV6-3
CDR3nt: TGTGCCAGCAGTTCCCGACCAAGGAGCTCCTACGAGCAGTACTTC
CDR3aa: CASSSRPRSSYEQYF

j_gene: TRBJ2-2
abundance: NA
d_gene: NA
v_gene: TRBV7-6
CDR3nt: TGTGCCAGCAGCTTAACGGTCGGGGAGCTGTTTTTT
CDR3aa: CASSLTVGELFF

j_gene: TRBJ2-5
abundance: NA
d_gene: TRBD2
v_gene: TRBV27
CDR3nt: TGTGCCAGCAGTTTATATCCAGGGAGGGCGGAGACCCAGTACTTC
CDR3aa: CASSLYPGRAETQYF

j_gene: TRBJ2-5
abundance: NA
d_gene: NA
v_gene: TRBV18
CDR3nt: TGTGCCAGCTCACCGAGGAAGGGGAACCCAGAGACCCAGTACTTC
CDR3aa: CASSPRKGNPETQYF

j_gene: TRBJ2-7
abundance: few
d_gene: TRBD2
v_gene: TRBV7-2
CDR3nt: TGTGCCAGCAGGTACGCTAGCGGGAGTTCCTACGAGCAGTACTTC
CDR3aa: CASRYASGSSYEQYF

j_gene: TRBJ1-5
abundance: NA
d_gene: NA
v_gene: TRBV30
CDR3nt: TGTGCCTGGAGCCTGACGCAGGGGAATCAGCCCCAGCATTTT
CDR3aa: CAWSLTQGNQPQHF

j_gene: TRBJ2-2
abundance: few
d_gene: NA
v_gene: TRBV7-8
CDR3nt: TGTGCCAGCAGCCCCGGAGGAGGGGCCGACACCGGGGAGCTGTTTTTT
CDR3aa: CASSPGGGADTGELFF

j_gene: TRBJ2-4
abundance: NA
d_gene: NA
v_gene: TRBV6-6
CDR3nt: TGTGCCAGCAAGGCGGGGACTCTAGCCAAAAACATTCAGTACTTC
CDR3aa: CASKAGTLAKNIQYF

j_gene: TRBJ1-1
abundance: NA
d_gene: TRBD1
v_gene: TRBV19
CDR3nt: TGTGCCAGTAGGAAAGGACAGGGGCGTGAAGCTTTCTTT
CDR3aa: CASRKGQGREAFF

j_gene: TRBJ1-3
abundance: NA
d_gene: NA
v_gene: TRBV20-1
CDR3nt: TGCAGTGCTAACAGGGGAAACACCATATATTTT
CDR3aa: CSANRGNTIYF

j_gene: TRBJ2-7
abundance: NA
d_gene: TRBD2
v_gene: TRBV5-1
CDR3nt: TGCGCCAGCAGCTTGCCCGGGACTAGCTACGAGCAGTACTTC
CDR3aa: CASSLPGTSYEQYF

j_gene: TRBJ1-5
abundance: NA
d_gene: NA
v_gene: TRBV19
CDR3nt: TGTGCCAGTACGGAGACAGCCCTTAATCAGCCCCAGCATTTT
CDR3aa: CASTETALNQPQHF

j_gene: TRBJ2-2
abundance: once
d_gene: TRBD1
v_gene: TRBV15
CDR3nt: TGTGCCACCAGCAGACCCGGGACAGGTAGCACCGGGGAGCTGTTTTTT
CDR3aa: CATSRPGTGSTGELFF

j_gene: TRBJ2-2
abundance: NA
d_gene: TRBD2
v_gene: TRBV5-1
CDR3nt: TGCGCCAGCAGCAGAGGACTAGTGGGGGTCGGGGAGCTGTTTTTT
CDR3aa: CASSRGLVGVGELFF

j_gene: TRBJ2-3
abundance: NA
d_gene: TRBD2
v_gene: TRBV7-9
CDR3nt: TGTGCCAGCAGCGAGGGACTAGCGTACACAGATACGCAGTATTTT
CDR3aa: CASSEGLAYTDTQYF

j_gene: TRBJ2-2
abundance: few
d_gene: TRBD2
v_gene: TRBV19
CDR3nt: TGTGCCAGTAGTATAGATCGGTCGGGAGGGCGAAACACCGGGGAGCTGTTTTTT
CDR3aa: CASSIDRSGGRNTGELFF

j_gene: TRBJ1-2
abundance: NA
d_gene: TRBD1
v_gene: TRBV19
CDR3nt: TGTGCCAGCTCAAAGGGGGCTCTTAGCTATGGCTACACCTTC
CDR3aa: CASSKGALSYGYTF

j_gene: TRBJ2-5
abundance: NA
d_gene: TRBD2
v_gene: TRBV9
CDR3nt: TGTGCCAGCAGCCCCATTCCGGGACTAGCGGGAGTTAAAGAGACCCAGTACTTC
CDR3aa: CASSPIPGLAGVKETQYF

j_gene: TRBJ1-4
abundance: NA
d_gene: NA
v_gene: TRBV19
CDR3nt: TGTGCCAGTAGTCCCCGGACTAATGAAAAACTGTTTTTT
CDR3aa: CASSPRTNEKLFF

j_gene: TRBJ1-5
abundance: medium-sized
d_gene: TRBD1
v_gene: TRBV19
CDR3nt: TGTGCCAGTAGTATTCAGGGGGGCAATCAGCCCCAGCATTTT
CDR3aa: CASSIQGGNQPQHF

j_gene: TRBJ2-1
abundance: NA
d_gene: NA
v_gene: TRBV27
CDR3nt: TGTGCCAGCAGTTTAGTCCCTCGATACGGTAATGAGCAGTTCTTC
CDR3aa: CASSLVPRYGNEQFF

j_gene: TRBJ2-1
abundance: NA
d_gene: TRBD1
v_gene: TRBV6-2/TRBV6-3
CDR3nt: TGTGCCAGCAGTTACTCCGACAGGGCGAATGAGCAGTTCTTC
CDR3aa: CASSYSDRANEQFF

j_gene: TRBJ2-7
abundance: NA
d_gene: TRBD1
v_gene: TRBV19
CDR3nt: TGTGCCAGGTCCGGGACAGGGGTGCACGAGCAGTACTTC
CDR3aa: CARSGTGVHEQYF

j_gene: TRBJ2-7
abundance: few
d_gene: NA
v_gene: TRBV14
CDR3nt: TGTGCCAGCAGCCACCGGTACGAGCAGTACTTC
CDR3aa: CASSHRYEQYF

j_gene: TRBJ2-7
abundance: NA
d_gene: TRBD1
v_gene: TRBV4-1
CDR3nt: TGCGCCAGCAGCCAGGGACAGGGGGGCAACGAGCAGTACTTC
CDR3aa: CASSQGQGGNEQYF

j_gene: TRBJ1-5
abundance: NA
d_gene: NA
v_gene: TRBV6-2/TRBV6-3
CDR3nt: TGTGCCAGCAGTTTCATTAGCAATCAGCCCCAGCATTTT
CDR3aa: CASSFISNQPQHF

j_gene: TRBJ2-3
abundance: NA
d_gene: NA
v_gene: TRBV4-3
CDR3nt: TGCGCCAGCAGCCAAGATGTTAGGGGAGATACGCAGTATTTT
CDR3aa: CASSQDVRGDTQYF

j_gene: TRBJ2-6
abundance: NA
d_gene: NA
v_gene: TRBV28
CDR3nt: TGTGCCAGCAGTGGGCCCGGCTCTGGGGCCAACGTCCTGACTTTC
CDR3aa: CASSGPGSGANVLTF

j_gene: TRBJ2-7
abundance: NA
d_gene: NA
v_gene: TRBV7-2
CDR3nt: TGTGCCAGCAGCTTGGGCCAAGTTTACGAGCAGTACTTC
CDR3aa: CASSLGQVYEQYF

j_gene: TRBJ2-7
abundance: NA
d_gene: NA
v_gene: TRBV25-1
CDR3nt: TGTGCCAGCAGTCTGGGGACTCGCTACGAGCAGTACTTC
CDR3aa: CASSLGTRYEQYF

j_gene: TRBJ1-5
abundance: NA
d_gene: NA
v_gene: TRBV7-6
CDR3nt: TGTGCCAGCAGCTTAGCAGGGGGGGGGAGCGTAGGCAATCAGCCCCAGCATTTT
CDR3aa: CASSLAGGGSVGNQPQHF

j_gene: TRBJ2-5
abundance: few
d_gene: NA
v_gene: TRBV11-1
CDR3nt: TGTGCCAGCAGCAGAAGACAGGAACACCAAGAGACCCAGTACTTC
CDR3aa: CASSRRQEHQETQYF